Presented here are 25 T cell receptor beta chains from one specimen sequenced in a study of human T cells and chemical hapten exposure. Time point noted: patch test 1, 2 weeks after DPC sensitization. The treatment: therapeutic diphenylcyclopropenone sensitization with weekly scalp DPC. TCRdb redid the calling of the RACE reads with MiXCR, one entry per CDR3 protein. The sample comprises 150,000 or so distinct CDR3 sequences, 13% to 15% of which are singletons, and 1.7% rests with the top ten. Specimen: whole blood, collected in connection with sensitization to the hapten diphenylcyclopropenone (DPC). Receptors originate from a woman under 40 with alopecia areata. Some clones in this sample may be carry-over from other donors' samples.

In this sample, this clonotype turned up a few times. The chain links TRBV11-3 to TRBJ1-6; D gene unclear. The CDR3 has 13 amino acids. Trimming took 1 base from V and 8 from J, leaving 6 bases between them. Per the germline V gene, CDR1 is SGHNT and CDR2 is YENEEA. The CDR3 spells CASSLVVDSPLHF. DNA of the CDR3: TGTGCCAGCAGCTTAGTAGTGGATTCACCCCTCCACTTT. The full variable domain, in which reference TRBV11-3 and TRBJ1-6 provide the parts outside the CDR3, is EAGVVQSPRYKIIEKKQPVAFWCNPISGHNTLYWYLQNLGQGPELLIRYENEEAVDDSQLPKDRFSAERLKGVDSTLKIQPAELGDSAVYLCASSLVVDSPLHFGNGTRLTVT.

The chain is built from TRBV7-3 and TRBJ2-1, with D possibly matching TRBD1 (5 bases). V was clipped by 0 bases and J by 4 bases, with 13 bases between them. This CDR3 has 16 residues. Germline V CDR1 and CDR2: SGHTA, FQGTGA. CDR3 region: CASSLTWGKLYNEQFF. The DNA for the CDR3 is TGTGCCAGCAGCTTAACGTGGGGCAAATTGTACAATGAGCAGTTCTTC.

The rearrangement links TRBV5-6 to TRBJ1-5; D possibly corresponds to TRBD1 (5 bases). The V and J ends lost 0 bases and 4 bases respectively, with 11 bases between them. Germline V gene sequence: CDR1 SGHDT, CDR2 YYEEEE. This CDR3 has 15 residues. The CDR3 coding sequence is TGTGCCAGCAGCTTGGCAGGGTGGAATAATCAGCCCCAGCATTTT. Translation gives CASSLAGWNNQPQHF.

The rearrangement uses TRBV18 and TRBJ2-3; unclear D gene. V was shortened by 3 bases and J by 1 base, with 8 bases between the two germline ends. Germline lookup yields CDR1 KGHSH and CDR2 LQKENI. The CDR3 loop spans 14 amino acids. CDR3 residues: CASSPRTGTDTQYF. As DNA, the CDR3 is TGTGCCAGCTCACCGCGCACAGGCACAGATACGCAGTATTTT.

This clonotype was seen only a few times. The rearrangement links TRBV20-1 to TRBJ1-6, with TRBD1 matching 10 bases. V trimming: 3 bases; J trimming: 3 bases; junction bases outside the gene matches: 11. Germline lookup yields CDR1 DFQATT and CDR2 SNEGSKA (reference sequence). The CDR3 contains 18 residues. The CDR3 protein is CSASWGQGTSNYNSPLHF. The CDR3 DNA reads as TGCAGTGCTAGTTGGGGACAGGGGACCTCGAACTATAATTCACCCCTCCACTTT.

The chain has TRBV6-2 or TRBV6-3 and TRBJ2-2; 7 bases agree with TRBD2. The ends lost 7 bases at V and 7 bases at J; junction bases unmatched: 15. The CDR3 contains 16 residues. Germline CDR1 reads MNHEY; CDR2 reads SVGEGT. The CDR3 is CASTPLAGVGSGELFF. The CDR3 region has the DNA TGTGCCAGCACCCCTCTCGCGGGAGTTGGTAGCGGGGAGCTGTTTTTT.

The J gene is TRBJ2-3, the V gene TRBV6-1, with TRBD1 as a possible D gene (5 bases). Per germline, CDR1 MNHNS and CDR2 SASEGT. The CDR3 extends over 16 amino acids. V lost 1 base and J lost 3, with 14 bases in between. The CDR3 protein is CASSEGPGLRTDTQYF. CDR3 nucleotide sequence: TGTGCCAGCAGTGAAGGCCCAGGGTTAAGGACAGATACGCAGTATTTT.

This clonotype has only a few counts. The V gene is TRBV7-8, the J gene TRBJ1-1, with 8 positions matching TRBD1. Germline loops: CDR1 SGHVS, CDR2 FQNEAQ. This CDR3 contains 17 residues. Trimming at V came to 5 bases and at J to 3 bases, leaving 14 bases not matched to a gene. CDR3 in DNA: TGTGCCAGCAGCGGACGTGGACAGGGCGGTACGTACACTGAAGCTTTCTTT. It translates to CASSGRGQGGTYTEAFF.

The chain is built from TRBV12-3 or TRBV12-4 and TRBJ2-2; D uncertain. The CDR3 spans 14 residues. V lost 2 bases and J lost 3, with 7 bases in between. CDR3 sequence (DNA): TGTGCCAGCAGTTTAATCCGCGACACCGGGGAGCTGTTTTTT. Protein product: CASSLIRDTGELFF.

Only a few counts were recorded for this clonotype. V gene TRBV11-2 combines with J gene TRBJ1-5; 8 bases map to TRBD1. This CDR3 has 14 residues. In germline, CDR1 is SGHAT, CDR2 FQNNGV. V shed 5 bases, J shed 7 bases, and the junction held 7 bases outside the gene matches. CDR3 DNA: TGTGCCAGCAGCCCAGGACAGGGAGAACAGCCCCAGCATTTT. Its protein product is CASSPGQGEQPQHF.

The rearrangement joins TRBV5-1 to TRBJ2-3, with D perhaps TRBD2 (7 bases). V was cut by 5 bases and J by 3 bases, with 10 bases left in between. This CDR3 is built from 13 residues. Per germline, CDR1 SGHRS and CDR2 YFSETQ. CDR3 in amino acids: CASRRGGTDTQYF. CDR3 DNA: TGCGCCAGCAGAAGGGGGGGGACAGATACGCAGTATTTT.

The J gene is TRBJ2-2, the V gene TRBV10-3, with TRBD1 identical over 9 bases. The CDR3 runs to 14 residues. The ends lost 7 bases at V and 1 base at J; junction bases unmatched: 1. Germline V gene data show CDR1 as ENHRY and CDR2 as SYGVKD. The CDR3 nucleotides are TGTGCCATCAAGGGACAGGGGAACACCGGGGAGCTGTTTTTT. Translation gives CAIKGQGNTGELFF.

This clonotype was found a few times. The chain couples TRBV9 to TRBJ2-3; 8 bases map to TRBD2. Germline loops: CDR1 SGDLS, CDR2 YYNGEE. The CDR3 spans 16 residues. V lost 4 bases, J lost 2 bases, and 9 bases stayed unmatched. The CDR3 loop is CASSPFGGANTDTQYF. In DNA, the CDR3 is TGTGCCAGCAGCCCGTTCGGGGGGGCCAACACAGATACGCAGTATTTT.

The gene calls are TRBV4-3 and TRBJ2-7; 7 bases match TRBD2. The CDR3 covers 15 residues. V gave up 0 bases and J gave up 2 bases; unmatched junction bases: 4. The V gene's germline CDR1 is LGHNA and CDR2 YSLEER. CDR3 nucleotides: TGCGCCAGCAGCCAAGATCGAGCGGGACCCTACGAGCAGTACTTC. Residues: CASSQDRAGPYEQYF.

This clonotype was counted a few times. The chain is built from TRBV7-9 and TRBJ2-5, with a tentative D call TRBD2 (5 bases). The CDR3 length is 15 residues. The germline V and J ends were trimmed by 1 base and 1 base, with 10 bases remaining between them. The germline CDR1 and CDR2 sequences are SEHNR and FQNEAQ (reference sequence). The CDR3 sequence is CASSLGEHSQETQYF. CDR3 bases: TGTGCCAGCAGCTTAGGGGAGCACTCCCAAGAGACCCAGTACTTC.

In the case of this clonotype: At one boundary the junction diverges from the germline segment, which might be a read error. DNA of the CDR3: TGCAGTGCTACCCAAGCCCCTTCTAGCGGGAGGGGGTACATTGAGCAGTTCTTC. It encodes CSATQAPSSGRGYIEQFF. V is TRBV20-1 and J is TRBJ2-1, with 12 bases aligning to TRBD2. The germline V gene has CDR1 DFQATT and CDR2 SNEGSKA (reference sequence). CDR3 length equals 18 residues.

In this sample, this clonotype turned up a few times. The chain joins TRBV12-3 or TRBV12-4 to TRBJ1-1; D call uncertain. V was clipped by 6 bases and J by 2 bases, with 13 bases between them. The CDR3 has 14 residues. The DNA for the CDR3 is TGTGCCAGCAGCCTCCTCCGTGGTAACACTGAAGCTTTCTTT. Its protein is CASSLLRGNTEAFF.

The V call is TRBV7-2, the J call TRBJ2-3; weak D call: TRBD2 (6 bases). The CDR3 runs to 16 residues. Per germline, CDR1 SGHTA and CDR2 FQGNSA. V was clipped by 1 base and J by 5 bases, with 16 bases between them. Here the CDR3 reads CASSLVAGLSRDTQYF. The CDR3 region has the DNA TGTGCCAGCAGCTTAGTTGCGGGGCTTTCCAGAGATACGCAGTATTTT.

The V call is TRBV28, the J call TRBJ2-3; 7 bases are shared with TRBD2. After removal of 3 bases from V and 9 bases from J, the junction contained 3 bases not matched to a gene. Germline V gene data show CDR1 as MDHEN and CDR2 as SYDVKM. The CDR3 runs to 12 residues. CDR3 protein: CASSLGGLTQYF. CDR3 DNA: TGTGCCAGCAGTTTGGGGGGGTTGACGCAGTATTTT.

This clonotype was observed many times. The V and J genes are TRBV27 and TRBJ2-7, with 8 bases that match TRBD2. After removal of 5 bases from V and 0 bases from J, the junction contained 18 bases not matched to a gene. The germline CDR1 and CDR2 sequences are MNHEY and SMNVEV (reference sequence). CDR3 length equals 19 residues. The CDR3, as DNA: TGTGCCAGCAGTCCCAGTTGGGGACTGACTAGCGCTAACTCCTACGAGCAGTACTTC. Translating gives CASSPSWGLTSANSYEQYF.

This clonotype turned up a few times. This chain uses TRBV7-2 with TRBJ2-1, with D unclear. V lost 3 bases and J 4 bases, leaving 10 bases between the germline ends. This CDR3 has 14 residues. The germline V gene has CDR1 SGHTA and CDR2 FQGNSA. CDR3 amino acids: CASSFTGYYNEQFF. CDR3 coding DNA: TGTGCCAGCAGCTTTACCGGGTATTACAATGAGCAGTTCTTC.

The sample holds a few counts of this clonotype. The CDR3: CASSFLRGAPHEQFF. CDR3 DNA sequence: TGTGCCAGCAGCTTTCTGCGGGGGGCGCCCCATGAGCAGTTCTTC. The rearrangement joins TRBV11-3 to TRBJ2-1, with TRBD2 matching over 8 bases. Germline loops: CDR1 SGHNT, CDR2 YENEEA. The length of the CDR3 is 15 residues. V trimming: 3 bases; J trimming: 8 bases; junction bases outside the gene matches: 9.

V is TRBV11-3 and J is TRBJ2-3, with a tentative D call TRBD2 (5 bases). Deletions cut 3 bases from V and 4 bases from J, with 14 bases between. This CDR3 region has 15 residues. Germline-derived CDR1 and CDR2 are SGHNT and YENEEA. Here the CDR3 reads CASSFSVGGADTQYF. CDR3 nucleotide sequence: TGTGCCAGCAGCTTTTCCGTCGGAGGCGCAGATACGCAGTATTTT. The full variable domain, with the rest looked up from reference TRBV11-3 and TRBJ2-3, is EAGVVQSPRYKIIEKKQPVAFWCNPISGHNTLYWYLQNLGQGPELLIRYENEEAVDDSQLPKDRFSAERLKGVDSTLKIQPAELGDSAVYLCASSFSVGGADTQYFGPGTRLTVL.

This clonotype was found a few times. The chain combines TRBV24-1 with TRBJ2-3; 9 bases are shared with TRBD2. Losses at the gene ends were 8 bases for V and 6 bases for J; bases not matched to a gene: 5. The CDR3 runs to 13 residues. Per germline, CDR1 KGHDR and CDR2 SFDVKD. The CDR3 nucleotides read TGTGCCACCACCGCGGGAGGGATGGATACGCAGTATTTT. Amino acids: CATTAGGMDTQYF.

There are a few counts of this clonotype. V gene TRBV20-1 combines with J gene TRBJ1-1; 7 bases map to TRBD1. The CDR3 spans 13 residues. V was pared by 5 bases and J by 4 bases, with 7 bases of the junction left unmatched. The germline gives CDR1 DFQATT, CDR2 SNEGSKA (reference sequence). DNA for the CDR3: TGCAGTGCTTCTACAGGGGAAGGCACTGAAGCTTTCTTT. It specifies CSASTGEGTEAFF.